The 2 T cell receptor beta chains listed next were all sequenced from one sample in a study of blood T cells in healthy people across ages. PCR was performed a second time for roughly 7 to 12 cycles using a sample-barcoded 5' primer and a J-beta primer mix. TCRdb passed the 5' RACE reads through MiXCR, listing each CDR3 protein once. Seen here are around 870,000 distinct CDR3 sequences, roughly 26% observed once, and the top ten hold 17%. Sample: blood. The receptors were gathered from a woman aged 80 or older in good health.

J is TRBJ2-1 and V is TRBV4-2; 10 bases match TRBD2. Germline CDR1 reads LGHNA; CDR2 reads YNFKEQ. V shed 0 bases and J 7 bases; nucleotides not matched to a gene: 9. This CDR3 contains 17 residues. The CDR3 DNA sequence: TGTGCCAGCAGCCAAGAAGGGAGCGGGAGGGGTAAAAATGAGCAGTTCTTC. Translated, it gives CASSQEGSGRGKNEQFF.

This clonotype has a handful of counts. The V call is TRBV7-6, the J call TRBJ1-2; 7 bases are shared with TRBD1. The V and J ends lost 5 bases and 4 bases, in that order; junction bases with no gene match: 10. Germline CDR1 and CDR2: SGHVS and FNYEAQ. The CDR3 totals 15 residues. Here the CDR3 DNA reads TGTGCCAGCAGCAGGACAGGCAATCAGAGCTATGGCTACACCTTC. Protein product: CASSRTGNQSYGYTF.